This T cell receptor beta chain was found in a study of T cell repertoires in cytomegalovirus infection. Study overall: Evidence of both CMV infection and a matching HLA type came from public TCR beta signatures. Study findings and constraints: Across the ex vivo response, the dominant clonotypes were HLA-C-restricted CMV-specific TCR beta clonotypes.

MiXCR was run by TCRdb on the reads, yielding one entry per CDR3 protein. The repertoire consists of roughly 640,000 distinct CDR3 sequences, with roughly 26% occurring once and the leading ten covering 6.5% to 10%. A word on this clonotype: Its antigen is currently unknown. One base away lies a much larger clone, so this may be a sequencing read error.

Trimming stripped 5 bases from V and 3 bases from J, with 20 bases between. Germline CDR1 SGHAT, CDR2 FQNNGV. The CDR3 totals 17 residues. This rearrangement joins TRBV11-2 to TRBJ2-1; D not certain. Sequencing was carried out using CD8+ T cells from PBMCs. The sequence was obtained from a human donor in good health (CMV status not recorded). Some clones in this sample may be carry-over from other donors' samples. CDR3 DNA sequence: TGTGCCAGCAGCAGCAATTCCGGACCTGATTACTACAATGAGCAGTTCTTC. Translation gives CASSSNSGPDYYNEQFF.